This T cell receptor (beta chain) was captured by sequencing in a study of human T cells and chemical hapten exposure. This clonotype was seen repeatedly, ten times or more. The library tagged individual cDNA molecules with unique molecular identifiers. Each CDR3 protein gets one entry after TCRdb re-called the RACE reads with MiXCR. The sample contains around 42,000 distinct CDR3 sequences, more than 9% of which appear only once. This CDR3 has 17 amino acids. The junction had 8 bases not matched to a gene; V was cut back by 5 bases and J by 0 bases. Germline values: CDR1 SGHAT, CDR2 FQNNGV. Time point defined: patch test 2, 6 weeks after DPC sensitization. Noted treatment: therapeutic diphenylcyclopropenone sensitization with weekly scalp DPC. It was from unfractionated whole blood that total RNA was extracted.

Sequencing was performed on whole blood, taken in connection with sensitization to the hapten diphenylcyclopropenone (DPC). The clonotype comes from a woman aged 25 to 39 with alopecia areata. Some clones in this sample may be carry-over from other donors' samples. The J gene is TRBJ1-1, the V gene TRBV11-2; TRBD1 matches 11 bases. The CDR3 region has the DNA TGTGCCAGCAGCCGATCCGGGACAGGGGGTTTGAACACTGAAGCTTTCTTT. Amino acids: CASSRSGTGGLNTEAFF. Variable domain in full (rest from reference TRBV11-2 and TRBJ1-1): EAGVAQSPRYKIIEKRQSVAFWCNPISGHATLYWYQQILGQGPKLLIQFQNNGVVDDSQLPKDRFSAERLKGVDSTLKIQPAKLEDSAVYLCASSRSGTGGLNTEAFFGQGTRLTVV.